A selection of T cell receptor beta chains follows, all from one sample in a study of T cells expressing NK-cell markers. TCRdb reanalyzed the 5' RACE reads and collapses them to one entry per CDR3 protein, without DNA. Here the sample table reports about 460,000 distinct CDR3 sequences. The specimen was blood T cells: a sorted CD56 or NKG2C T cell subset, CD4+ or CD8+ T cells, or bulk PBMC T cells (not recorded which). Every receptor here comes from a woman in her forties or fifties in good health. CDR3s include the opening cysteine and the closing phenylalanine or tryptophan.

V	J	CDR3
TRBV5-1	TRBJ2-5	CASAAGRGQETQYF
TRBV12-3/TRBV12-4	TRBJ1-5	CASSLGRRPQHF
TRBV24-1	TRBJ2-5	CATSDPTEYQETQYF
TRBV20-1	TRBJ2-1	CSARDLRVEQFF
TRBV5-1	TRBJ2-7	CASSFPGTGNYEQYF
TRBV5-1	TRBJ1-2	CASSLGAGGYGYTF
TRBV15	TRBJ2-5	CATPCPTSGFQETQYF
TRBV27	TRBJ2-5	CASSLILQETQYF
TRBV29-1	TRBJ2-2	CSVEGRGGELFF
TRBV28	TRBJ2-6	CASSLTGNVLTF
TRBV20-1	TRBJ2-1	CRAIVLAGGHNEQFF
TRBV20-1	TRBJ2-7	CSASGLAGTTYEQYF
TRBV29-1	TRBJ2-1	CSVGLLGGYNEQFF
TRBV7-9	TRBJ1-1	CASSLSLGANTEAFF
TRBV12-3/TRBV12-4	TRBJ2-3	CASSLSPGSDTQYF
TRBV12-5	TRBJ2-5	CASGLGNGVETQYF